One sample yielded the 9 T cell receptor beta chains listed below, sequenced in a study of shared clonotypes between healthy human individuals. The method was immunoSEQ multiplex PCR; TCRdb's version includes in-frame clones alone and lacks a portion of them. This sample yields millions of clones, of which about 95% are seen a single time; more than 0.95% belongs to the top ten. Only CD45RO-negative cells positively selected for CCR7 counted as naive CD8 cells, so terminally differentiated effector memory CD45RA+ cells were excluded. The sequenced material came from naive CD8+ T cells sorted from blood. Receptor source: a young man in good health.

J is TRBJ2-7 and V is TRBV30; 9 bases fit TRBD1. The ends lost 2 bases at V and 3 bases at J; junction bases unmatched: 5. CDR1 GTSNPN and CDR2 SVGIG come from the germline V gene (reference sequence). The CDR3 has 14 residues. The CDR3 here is CAWSQQGAYYEQYF. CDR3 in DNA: TGTGCCTGGAGTCAACAGGGGGCCTACTACGAGCAGTACTTC.

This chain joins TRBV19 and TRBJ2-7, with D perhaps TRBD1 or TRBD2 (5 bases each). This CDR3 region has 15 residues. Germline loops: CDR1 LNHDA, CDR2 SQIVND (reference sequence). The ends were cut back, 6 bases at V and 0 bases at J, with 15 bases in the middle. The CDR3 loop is CASRERGSSSYEQYF. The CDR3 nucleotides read TGTGCCAGTAGAGAGAGGGGTTCAAGCTCCTACGAGCAGTACTTC.

CDR3 sequence: CAWSTPASGRYEQYF. In DNA, the CDR3 is TGTGCCTGGAGTACCCCAGCTAGCGGGAGATACGAGCAGTACTTC. V is TRBV30 and J is TRBJ2-7; 10 bases fit TRBD2. The CDR3 has 15 residues. Losses at the gene ends were 2 bases for V and 4 bases for J; bases not matched to a gene: 8. CDR1 is GTSNPN, CDR2 SVGIG, per germline (reference sequence).

In DNA form, the CDR3 reads TGTGCCAGCAGCTTCTTAGAAGGGGACAATGAGCAGTTCTTC. It codes for CASSFLEGDNEQFF. The rearrangement uses TRBV4-2 and TRBJ2-1; tentative D call: TRBD1 (5 bases). V lost 5 bases, J lost 5 bases, and 13 bases lay in between. The CDR3 is made up of 14 amino acids. Germline CDR1 reads LGHNA; CDR2 reads YNFKEQ.

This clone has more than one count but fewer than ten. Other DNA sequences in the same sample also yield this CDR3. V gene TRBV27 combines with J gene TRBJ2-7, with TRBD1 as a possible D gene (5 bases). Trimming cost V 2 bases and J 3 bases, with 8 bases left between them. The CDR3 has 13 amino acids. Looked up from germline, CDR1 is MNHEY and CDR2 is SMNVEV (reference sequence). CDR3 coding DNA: TGTGCCAGCAGTTTAAGGGGCGGCTACGAGCAGTACTTC. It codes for CASSLRGGYEQYF.

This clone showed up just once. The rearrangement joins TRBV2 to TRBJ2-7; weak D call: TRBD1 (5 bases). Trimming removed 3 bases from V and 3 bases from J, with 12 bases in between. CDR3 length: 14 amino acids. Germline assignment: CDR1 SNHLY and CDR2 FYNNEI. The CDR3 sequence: CASSDGAEFYEQYF. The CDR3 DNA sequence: TGTGCCAGCAGTGATGGGGCGGAGTTCTACGAGCAGTACTTC.

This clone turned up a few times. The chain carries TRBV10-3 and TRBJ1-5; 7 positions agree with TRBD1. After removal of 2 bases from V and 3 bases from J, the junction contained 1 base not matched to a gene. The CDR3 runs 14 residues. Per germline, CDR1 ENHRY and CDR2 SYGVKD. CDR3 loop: CAISEGQVNQPQHF. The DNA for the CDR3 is TGTGCCATCAGTGAGGGACAGGTCAATCAGCCCCAGCATTTT.

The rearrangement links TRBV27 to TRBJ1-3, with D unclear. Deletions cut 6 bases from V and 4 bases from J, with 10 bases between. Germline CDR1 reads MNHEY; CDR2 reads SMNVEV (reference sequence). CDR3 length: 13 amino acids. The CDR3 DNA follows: TGTGCCAGCAGACCGACCTTAGGAAACACCATATATTTT. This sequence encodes CASRPTLGNTIYF.

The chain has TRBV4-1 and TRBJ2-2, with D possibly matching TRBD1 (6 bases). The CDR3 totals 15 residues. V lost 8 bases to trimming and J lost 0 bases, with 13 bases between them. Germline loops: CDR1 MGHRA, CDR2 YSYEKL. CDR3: CASGRGTPNTGELFF. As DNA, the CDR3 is TGCGCCAGCGGTAGGGGGACACCGAACACCGGGGAGCTGTTTTTT.